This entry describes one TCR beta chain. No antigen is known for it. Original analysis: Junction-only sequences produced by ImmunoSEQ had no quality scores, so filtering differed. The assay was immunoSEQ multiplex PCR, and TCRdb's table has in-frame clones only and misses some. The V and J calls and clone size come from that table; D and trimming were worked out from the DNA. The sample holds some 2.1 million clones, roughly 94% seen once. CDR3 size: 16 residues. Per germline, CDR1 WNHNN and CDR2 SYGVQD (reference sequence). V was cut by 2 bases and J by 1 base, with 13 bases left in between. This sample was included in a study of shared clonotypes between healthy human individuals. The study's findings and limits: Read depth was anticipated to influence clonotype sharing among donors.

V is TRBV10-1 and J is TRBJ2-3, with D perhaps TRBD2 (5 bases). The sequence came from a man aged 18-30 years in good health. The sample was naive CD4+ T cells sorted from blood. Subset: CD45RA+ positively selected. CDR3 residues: CASSEGLGPRTDTQYF. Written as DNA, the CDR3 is TGCGCCAGCAGTGAGGGACTTGGGCCGCGCACAGATACGCAGTATTTT.